This T cell receptor (beta chain) stems from a study of regulatory T cells in long-lasting Graves disease. At the level of the study: Persistent cases were those of Graves' disease that involved over 5 years of antithyroid drugs with positive TSH receptor antibodies. Study-wide points: TRBV28, TRBJ1-2 and TRBJ2-5 were segments that persistent disease favored. The number of shared public clonotypes was higher in persistent patients (approximately 2,600) than new patients (roughly 970).

Points on this clonotype: Its antigen is still unknown.

TCR beta libraries were built with iRepertoire HTBI primers and Arm-PCR of CDR3 regions. MiXCR, applied by TCRdb to the multiplex PCR reads, yields one record per CDR3 protein. In the table there are a few hundred thousand distinct CDR3 sequences, around a quarter of which are singletons. Described time point: persistent/refractory GD, antithyroid drugs over 5 years with positive TRAb. Making the TCR library involved RNA that had been extracted from PBMCs. This CDR3 has 18 residues. The ends lost 3 bases at V and 4 bases at J; junction bases unmatched: 16. CDR1 DFQATT and CDR2 SNEGSKA come from the germline V gene (reference sequence).

The clonotype originates from a female donor with Graves disease. The chain employs TRBV20-1 and TRBJ2-1; 9 bases are shared with TRBD2. Specimen: peripheral blood mononuclear cells (PBMCs), collected when the disease was refractory, from a patient treated with antithyroid drugs. This CDR3 is CSARPKGLRLAEYNEQFF. In nucleotides, the CDR3 is TGCAGTGCTAGGCCTAAGGGCCTGCGACTAGCGGAGTACAATGAGCAGTTCTTC.